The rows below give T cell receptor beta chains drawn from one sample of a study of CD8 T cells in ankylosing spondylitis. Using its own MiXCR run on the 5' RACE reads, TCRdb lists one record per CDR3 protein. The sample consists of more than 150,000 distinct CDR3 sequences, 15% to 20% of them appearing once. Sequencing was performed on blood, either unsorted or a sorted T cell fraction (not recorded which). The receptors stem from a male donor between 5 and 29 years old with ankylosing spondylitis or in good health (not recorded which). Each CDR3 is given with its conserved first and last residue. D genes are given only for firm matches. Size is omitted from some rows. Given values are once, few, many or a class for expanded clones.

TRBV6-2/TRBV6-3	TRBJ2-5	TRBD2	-	TGTGCCAGCAGTTTCGGACTAGCGGGTCACACGAAAGAGACCCAGTACTTC	CASSFGLAGHTKETQYF
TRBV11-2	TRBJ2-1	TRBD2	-	TGTGCCAGCAGCTTAGAGGGAGCCGGGACTAGCGGATACAATGAGCAGTTCTTC	CASSLEGAGTSGYNEQFF
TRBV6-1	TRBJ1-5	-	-	TGTGCCAGCAGTGAAAACAGGGTTGAGCCCCAGCATTTT	CASSENRVEPQHF
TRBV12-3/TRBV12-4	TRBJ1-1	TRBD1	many	TGTGCCAGCACCTTTGGAGGACAGGGGCTTCCGAACACTGAAGCTTTCTTT	CASTFGGQGLPNTEAFF
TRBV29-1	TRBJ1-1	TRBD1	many	TGCAGCGTTGCTATGGGACAGGGCCCTGCTGGGGCTTTCTTT	CSVAMGQGPAGAFF
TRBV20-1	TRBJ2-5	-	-	TGCAGTGCTCGTGAGGGCTCCTCCCAAGAGACCCAGTACTTC	CSAREGSSQETQYF
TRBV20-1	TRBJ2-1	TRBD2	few	TGCAGTGCTAGAGAAGCGGGAGAGCGTTACAATGAGCAGTTCTTC	CSAREAGERYNEQFF
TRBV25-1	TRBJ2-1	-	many	TGTGCCAGCAGTGATGTTGGACCGAATGAGCAGTTCTTC	CASSDVGPNEQFF
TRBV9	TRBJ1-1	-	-	TGTGCCAGCGGGGGACATTTGAACACTGAAGCTTTCTTT	CASGGHLNTEAFF
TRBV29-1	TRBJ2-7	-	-	TGCAGCGTTTACAGGGATGGCTACGAGCAGTACTTC	CSVYRDGYEQYF
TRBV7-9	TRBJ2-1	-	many	TGTGCCAGCACCGGGATTGAGGAGCAGTTCTTC	CASTGIEEQFF
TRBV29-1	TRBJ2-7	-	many	TGCAGCGCTAGAAACTCCTACGAGCAGTACTTC	CSARNSYEQYF
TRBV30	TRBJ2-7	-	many	TGTGCCTGGAGTGTAGGGGGAAGCTCCTACGAGCAGTACTTC	CAWSVGGSSYEQYF
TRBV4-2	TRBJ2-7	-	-	TGTGCCAGCAGCCAAGATCCGGATTCTTTTTACGAGCAGTACTTC	CASSQDPDSFYEQYF
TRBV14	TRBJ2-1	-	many	TGTGCCAGCAGCCAAGACCGGTTCACAGAGCAGTTCTTC	CASSQDRFTEQFF
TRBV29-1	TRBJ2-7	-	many	TGCAGCGTTGATAGTTGGGGGCGCGGTGAGCAGTACTTC	CSVDSWGRGEQYF
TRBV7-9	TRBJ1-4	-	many	TGTGCCAGCAGCTTAGGGCAGTATAATGAAAAACTGTTTTTT	CASSLGQYNEKLFF
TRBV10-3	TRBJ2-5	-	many	TGTGCCATCAGCTTTGACACAGGGACCGTTGGGACCCAGTACTTC	CAISFDTGTVGTQYF
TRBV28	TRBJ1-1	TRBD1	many	TGTGCCAGCAGTTTACCCAGGGGGCTGGCTGAAGCTTTCTTT	CASSLPRGLAEAFF
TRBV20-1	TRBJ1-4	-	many	TGCAGTGCCACAGGAGTATCTAATGAAAAACTGTTTTTT	CSATGVSNEKLFF
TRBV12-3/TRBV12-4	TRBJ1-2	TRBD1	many	TGTGCCAGCAGCCGAACGACGGGACAGGGCTATGGCTACACCTTC	CASSRTTGQGYGYTF
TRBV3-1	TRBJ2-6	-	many	TGTGCCAGCAGCCTCACTCTCGGAGTCGCCGGCTCTGGGGCCAACGTCCTGACTTTC	CASSLTLGVAGSGANVLTF
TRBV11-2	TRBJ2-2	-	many	TGTGCCAGCTGCCCGGGGGCGCGGACCGGGGAGCTGTTTTTT	CASCPGARTGELFF
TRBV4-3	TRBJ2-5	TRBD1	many	TGCGCCAGCAGCCCCTCGGGACAGCAAGAGACCCAGTACTTC	CASSPSGQQETQYF
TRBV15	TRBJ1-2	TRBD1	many	TGTGCCACCAGCAGGGGACAGGGCTATGGCTACACCTTC	CATSRGQGYGYTF
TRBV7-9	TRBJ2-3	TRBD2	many	TGTGCCAGCAGCTCAATAGCGGGTCCGACAGATACGCAGTATTTT	CASSSIAGPTDTQYF
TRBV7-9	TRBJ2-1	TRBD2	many	TGTGCCAGCAGCCGAATAGCGGGAGGGCCCTACAATGAGCAGTTCTTC	CASSRIAGGPYNEQFF
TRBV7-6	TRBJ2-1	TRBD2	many	TGTGCCAGCAGCCTCACAACCGAAAGCCCAAAAGGTTGGCGGGAGGGCCTCCGGCAGTTCTTC	CASSLTTESPKGWREGLRQFF
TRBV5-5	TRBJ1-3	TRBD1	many	TGTGCCAGCAGCTGGACAGGGGGGAAAGAAAACACCATATATTTT	CASSWTGGKENTIYF
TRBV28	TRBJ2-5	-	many	TGTGCCAGCAGTTTACCGCCAGGGCTCCAAGAGACCCAGTACTTC	CASSLPPGLQETQYF
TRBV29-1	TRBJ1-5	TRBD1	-	TGCAGCGTTGGACAGGGTTTAGATCAGCCCCAGCATTTT	CSVGQGLDQPQHF